One T cell receptor beta chain is described in this entry. Its antigen is unidentified. Naive CD8 cells, CD45RO-negative and positively selected for CCR7, excluded terminally differentiated effector memory CD45RA+ cells. The data originate from a study of shared clonotypes between healthy human individuals. Turning to the study itself: Donors had three CD4 naive, three CD4 memory, two CD8 naive and one CD8 memory plate apiece.

Findings of the study overall: Relative to clonotypes present in all four donors, those not shared had lower generation probabilities.

Sequencing was at deep level. Assay used: immunoSEQ multiplex PCR; TCRdb lists only in-frame clones, some missing. The profile shows 660,000 or so clones, about 96% of them singletons. The TCR originated in a woman in her thirties in good health. The sequencing input was naive CD8+ T cells sorted from blood.

CDR3 region: CASTIGSGSTDTQYF. The CDR3 nucleotides read TGTGCCAGCACCATAGGTAGCGGTAGCACAGATACGCAGTATTTT. This sequence joins TRBV7-9 and TRBJ2-3; D might be TRBD2 (6 bases). The length of the CDR3 is 15 residues. V dropped 7 bases and J dropped 0 bases, with 14 bases sitting between them. The germline V gene has CDR1 SEHNR and CDR2 FQNEAQ (reference sequence).